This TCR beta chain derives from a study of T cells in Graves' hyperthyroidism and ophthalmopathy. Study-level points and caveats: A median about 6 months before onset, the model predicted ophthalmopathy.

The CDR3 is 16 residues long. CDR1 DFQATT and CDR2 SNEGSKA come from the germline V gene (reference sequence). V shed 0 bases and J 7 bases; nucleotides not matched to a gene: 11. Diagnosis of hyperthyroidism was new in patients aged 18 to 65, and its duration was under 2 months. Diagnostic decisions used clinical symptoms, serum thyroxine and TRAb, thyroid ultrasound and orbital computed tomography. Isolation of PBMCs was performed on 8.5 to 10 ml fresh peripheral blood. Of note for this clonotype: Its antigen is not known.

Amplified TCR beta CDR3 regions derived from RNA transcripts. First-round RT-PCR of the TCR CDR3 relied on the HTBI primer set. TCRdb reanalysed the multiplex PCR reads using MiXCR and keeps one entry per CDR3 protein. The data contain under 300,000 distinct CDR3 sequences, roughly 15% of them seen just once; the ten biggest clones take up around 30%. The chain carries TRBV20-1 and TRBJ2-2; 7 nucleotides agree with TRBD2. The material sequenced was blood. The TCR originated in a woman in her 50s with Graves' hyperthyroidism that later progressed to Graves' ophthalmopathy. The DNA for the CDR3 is TGCAGTGCTAGAGATGCGCGACTAGCCAGCCGCGGGGAGCTGTTTTTT. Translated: CSARDARLASRGELFF.